The clone carrying this TCR beta chain was observed a handful of times. The target antigen is unknown. This record belongs to a study of human T cells and chemical hapten exposure. Trimming left V 6 bases short and J 8 bases short, with 15 bases between. The CDR3 extends over 13 amino acids. Germline V CDR1 and CDR2: SNHLY, FYNNEI. Whole-study findings and limits: Sensitizing with DPC caused no change in TCRs above 1 in 1000 frequency.

Time point defined: patch test 2, 6 weeks after DPC sensitization. The treatment is: therapeutic diphenylcyclopropenone sensitization with weekly scalp DPC. TCRdb fed the RACE reads into MiXCR, producing one record per CDR3 protein. Of some 57,000 distinct CDR3 sequences in the sample, less than 10% are singletons; the top ten hold approximately 1.6%. The clonotype comes from a woman in her fifties or sixties with alopecia areata. Some clones in this sample may be carry-over from other donors' samples. V usage is TRBV2 and J usage is TRBJ2-3; no clear D. The sequences come from whole blood, collected in connection with sensitization to the hapten diphenylcyclopropenone (DPC). CDR3 sequence: CASSGVTSGTQYF. DNA of the CDR3: TGTGCCAGCAGCGGCGTTACATCGGGTACGCAGTATTTT.